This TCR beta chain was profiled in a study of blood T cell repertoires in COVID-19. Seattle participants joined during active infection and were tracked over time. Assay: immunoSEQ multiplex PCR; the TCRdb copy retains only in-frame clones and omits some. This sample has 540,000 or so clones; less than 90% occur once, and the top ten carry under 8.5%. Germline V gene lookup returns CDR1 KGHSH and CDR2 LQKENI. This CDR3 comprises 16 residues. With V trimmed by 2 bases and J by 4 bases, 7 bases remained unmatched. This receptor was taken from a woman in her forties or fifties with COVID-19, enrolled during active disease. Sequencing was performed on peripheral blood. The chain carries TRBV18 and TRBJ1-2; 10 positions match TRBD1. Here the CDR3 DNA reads TGTGCCAGCTCACCAGTCGGACAGGGGGAGATCTATGGCTACACCTTC. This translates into CASSPVGQGEIYGYTF.